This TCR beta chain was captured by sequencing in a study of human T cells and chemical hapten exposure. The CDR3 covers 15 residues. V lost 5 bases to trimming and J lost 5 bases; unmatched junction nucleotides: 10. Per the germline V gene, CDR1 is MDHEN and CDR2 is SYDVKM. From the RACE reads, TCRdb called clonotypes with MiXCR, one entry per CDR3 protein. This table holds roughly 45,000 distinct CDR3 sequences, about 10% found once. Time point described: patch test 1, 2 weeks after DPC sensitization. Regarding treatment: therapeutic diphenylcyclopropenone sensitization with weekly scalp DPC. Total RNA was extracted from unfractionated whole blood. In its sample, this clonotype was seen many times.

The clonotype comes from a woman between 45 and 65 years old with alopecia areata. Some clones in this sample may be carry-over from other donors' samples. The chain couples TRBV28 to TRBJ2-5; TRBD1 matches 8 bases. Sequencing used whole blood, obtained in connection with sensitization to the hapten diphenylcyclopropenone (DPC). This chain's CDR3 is CASSTPTGVMETQYF. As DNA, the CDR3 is TGTGCCAGCAGTACACCGACAGGGGTCATGGAGACCCAGTACTTC.